This TCR beta chain was sequenced in a study of tumor-infiltrating lymphocytes in primary liver carcinoma. From around 500 ng total RNA, TCR beta cDNA was generated with a primer in the constant region. A slightly modified ARM-PCR protocol with three nested multiplex PCR rounds produced these TCR beta libraries. Rounds one and two of PCR, each of approximately 11 cycles, were primed with TRBV1-TRBV30 forward primers and a C-beta reverse primer. TCRdb reprocessed the multiplex PCR reads with MiXCR, giving one entry per CDR3 protein. The repertoire holds roughly 80,000 distinct CDR3 sequences, with over 60% as singletons. Of note for this clonotype: Its antigen is as yet unknown. A much larger clone sits a single nucleotide away, making a read error possible.

General study points: The proportion of top clones found throughout all five tumor regions was only about 8-25%.

Co-extracted RNA and DNA came from about 19-30 mg of unsorted bulk tissue. The patients had histopathologically diagnosed primary liver carcinoma, and their disease was treated by surgical resection. V lost 5 bases and J 4 bases, leaving 29 bases between the germline ends. This CDR3 is 19 amino acids long. CDR1 and CDR2 (germline): SGHRS, YFSETQ. The gene calls are TRBV5-1 and TRBJ2-3, with D tentatively TRBD2 (6 bases). The receptor comes from a man in his forties with primary liver carcinoma and hepatitis B virus infection. What was sequenced was liver tumor tissue from sampling region 1. Specified subset: tumor region T1, superior pole. The CDR3 nucleotides are TGCGCCAGCAGTTTTGGAGGGTTAGCGAGAAGTCTTTCTGCAGATACGCAGTATTTT. This encodes CASSFGGLARSLSADTQYF.